The rows below give T cell receptor beta chains drawn from one sample of a study of cytomegalovirus exposure and HLA in healthy donors. Sequencing used immunoSEQ multiplex PCR; TCRdb keeps in-frame clones, though not all of them. The sample shows around 150,000 clones, and roughly 2.6% sits with its ten largest clones. Sequencing used PBMCs. The receptor source for this set is a man aged 35-49 years in good health and CMV-seronegative. The CDR3 runs from the conserved cysteine through the conserved F or W. D genes are given only for firm matches.

v_gene	j_gene	d_gene	CDR3aa	CDR3nt
TRBV7-9	TRBJ2-1	-	CASSFWGLNEQFF	TGTGCCAGCAGCTTTTGGGGCCTCAATGAGCAGTTCTTC
TRBV9	TRBJ1-4	-	CASSVGVQNEKLFF	TGTGCCAGCAGCGTAGGGGTACAGAATGAAAAACTGTTTTTT
TRBV5-1	TRBJ2-5	TRBD1	CASSPAPLGQVGAQWQETQYF	TGCGCCAGCAGCCCGGCTCCCCTAGGACAGGTGGGGGCCCAGTGGCAAGAGACCCAGTACTTC
TRBV5-1	TRBJ1-2	TRBD1	CASSTGQGGGYGYTF	TGCGCCAGCAGCACGGGACAGGGAGGCGGGTATGGCTACACCTTC
TRBV9	TRBJ1-1	-	CASSSGWGGEAFF	TGTGCCAGCAGCTCAGGGTGGGGCGGTGAAGCTTTCTTT
TRBV7-8	TRBJ1-4	-	CASSPAGTRRATNEKLFF	TGTGCCAGCAGCCCCGCCGGGACCAGGAGGGCAACTAATGAAAAACTGTTTTTT
TRBV4-1	TRBJ1-1	-	CASSLTQGANTEAFF	TGCGCCAGCAGCCTTACCCAAGGGGCCAACACTGAAGCTTTCTTT
TRBV29-1	TRBJ1-3	-	CSVERGSGAGNTIYF	TGCAGCGTTGAACGAGGGTCAGGGGCTGGAAACACCATATATTTT
TRBV6-1	TRBJ1-1	-	CASSEQGRQMNTEAFF	TGTGCCAGCAGTGAGCAGGGGCGGCAAATGAACACTGAAGCTTTCTTT
TRBV7-6	TRBJ1-1	-	CASSLLLEGEAFF	TGTGCCAGCAGCCTACTACTCGAAGGAGAAGCTTTCTTT
TRBV5-1	TRBJ1-1	TRBD1	CASSLDGTQGATEAFF	TGCGCCAGCAGCTTGGATGGGACCCAGGGGGCCACTGAAGCTTTCTTT
TRBV28	TRBJ1-1	TRBD1	CASSSGQMNTEAFF	TGTGCCAGCAGCTCGGGACAGATGAACACTGAAGCTTTCTTT
TRBV2	TRBJ1-4	TRBD1	CASKAGGNEKLFF	TGTGCCAGCAAGGCAGGGGGGAATGAAAAACTGTTTTTT
TRBV27	TRBJ1-1	-	CASTPGTSALVSNTEAFF	TGTGCCAGCACCCCGGGGACTTCGGCTTTGGTTTCGAACACTGAAGCTTTCTTT
TRBV7-9	TRBJ1-6	TRBD1	CASSTRTGDSPLHF	TGTGCCAGCAGCACGCGGACAGGGGATTCACCCCTCCACTTT
TRBV7-9	TRBJ1-2	-	CASSLSWTVYGYTF	TGTGCCAGCAGCTTATCTTGGACAGTGTATGGCTACACCTTC
TRBV6-1	TRBJ1-5	-	CAIVDRLGQPQHF	TGTGCCATCGTTGACAGGCTAGGGCAGCCCCAGCATTTT
TRBV7-9	TRBJ1-1	-	CASSPSTVVNTEAFF	TGTGCCAGCAGTCCCTCGACAGTCGTGAACACTGAAGCTTTCTTT
TRBV4-2	TRBJ1-3	-	CASSPGGGSGNTIYF	TGTGCCAGCAGCCCAGGCGGGGGCTCTGGAAACACCATATATTTT
TRBV14	TRBJ1-2	-	CASSQASGVYGYTF	TGTGCCAGCAGCCAAGCTTCAGGGGTCTATGGCTACACCTTC
TRBV5-8	TRBJ1-1	TRBD1	CASSYDRVAEAFF	TGTGCCAGCAGCTATGACAGGGTAGCTGAAGCTTTCTTT
TRBV7-2	TRBJ1-5	-	CASNVAGVGQPQHF	TGTGCCAGCAACGTGGCAGGGGTTGGACAGCCCCAGCATTTT
TRBV28	TRBJ2-3	-	CASRDAFIDTQYF	TGTGCCAGCCGGGATGCCTTTATAGATACGCAGTATTTT
TRBV28	TRBJ2-2	-	CATSQGNTGELFF	TGTGCCACCTCACAGGGGAACACCGGGGAGCTGTTTTTT
TRBV6-1	TRBJ1-2	-	CASSPTSLDGYTF	TGTGCCAGCAGCCCTACGAGTTTGGATGGCTACACCTTC
TRBV7-9	TRBJ2-3	-	CASSWGGTDTQYF	TGTGCCAGCAGCTGGGGCGGCACAGATACGCAGTATTTT
TRBV29-1	TRBJ2-3	-	CSVERPGATDTQYF	TGCAGCGTTGAACGGCCAGGGGCTACAGATACGCAGTATTTT
TRBV7-9	TRBJ1-1	-	CASSLAGEVREAFF	TGTGCCAGCAGCTTAGCCGGGGAGGTTCGGGAAGCTTTCTTT
TRBV7-6	TRBJ1-2	TRBD1	CASSSGTGEFYGYTF	TGTGCCAGCAGCTCAGGGACAGGGGAGTTTTATGGCTACACCTTC
TRBV5-1	TRBJ1-1	-	CASSSRAGDTEAFF	TGCGCCAGCAGCTCAAGGGCGGGGGACACTGAAGCTTTCTTT
TRBV6-6	TRBJ1-2	-	CASTHEVFYGYTF	TGTGCCAGCACTCACGAGGTTTTCTATGGCTACACCTTC
TRBV5-1	TRBJ1-1	-	CASSFTGGEAFF	TGCGCCAGCAGCTTTACAGGCGGTGAAGCTTTCTTT
TRBV5-6	TRBJ2-7	-	CASRPYSYYEQYF	TGTGCCAGCAGACCATACAGTTACTACGAGCAGTACTTC
TRBV7-8	TRBJ2-5	-	CASRPTRLRETQYF	TGTGCCAGCAGGCCTACCCGGTTGCGGGAGACCCAGTACTTC
TRBV2	TRBJ1-5	-	CASSPGTGSNQPQHF	TGTGCCAGCAGTCCAGGCACAGGGAGCAATCAGCCCCAGCATTTT
TRBV2	TRBJ1-5	TRBD1	CASSPTGVGGINQPQHF	TGTGCCAGCAGCCCGACAGGGGTCGGAGGGATAAATCAGCCCCAGCATTTT
TRBV25-1	TRBJ2-5	-	CASSGKHGVGTQYF	TGTGCCAGCAGTGGGAAACACGGGGTGGGGACCCAGTACTTC
TRBV18	TRBJ1-1	-	CASSPEQGSRTEAFF	TGTGCCAGCTCCCCGGAACAGGGCTCGCGGACTGAAGCTTTCTTT
TRBV4-1	TRBJ2-1	-	CASSQELGGGHYNEQFF	TGCGCCAGCAGCCAAGAACTGGGGGGGGGACACTACAATGAGCAGTTCTTC
TRBV5-1	TRBJ2-2	-	CASKGGDTGELFF	TGCGCCAGCAAAGGGGGGGACACCGGGGAGCTGTTTTTT
TRBV7-2	TRBJ1-1	-	CASSLKQGNTEAFF	TGTGCCAGCAGCTTGAAACAGGGGAACACTGAAGCTTTCTTT
TRBV2	TRBJ2-5	-	CASSEAPGTSAQYF	TGTGCCAGCAGTGAAGCGCCGGGGACTTCTGCCCAGTACTTC
TRBV7-9	TRBJ1-4	TRBD1	CASSTDRGGEKLFF	TGTGCCAGCAGCACGGACAGGGGCGGTGAAAAACTGTTTTTT
TRBV9	TRBJ1-2	TRBD1	CASSVSTGGNYGYTF	TGTGCCAGCAGCGTATCGACAGGGGGGAACTATGGCTACACCTTC
TRBV4-2	TRBJ2-3	TRBD2	CASSQERGGGPGDTQYF	TGTGCCAGCAGCCAAGAGCGAGGCGGGGGGCCAGGAGATACGCAGTATTTT
TRBV5-1	TRBJ1-2	TRBD1	CASSLLGGDGYTF	TGCGCCAGCAGCTTGCTAGGGGGCGATGGCTACACCTTC
TRBV4-1	TRBJ2-1	TRBD2	CASSPFLAGGYNEQFF	TGCGCCAGCAGCCCCTTCCTAGCGGGGGGATACAATGAGCAGTTCTTC
TRBV6-6	TRBJ1-2	TRBD1	CASSGIGTGGGGYTF	TGTGCCAGCAGTGGTATCGGGACAGGGGGTGGTGGCTACACCTTC
TRBV9	TRBJ1-2	TRBD1	CASSDPTGTEDYGYTF	TGTGCCAGCAGCGACCCAACCGGGACAGAGGACTATGGCTACACCTTC
TRBV11-3	TRBJ1-1	-	CASSPAGFAEAFF	TGTGCCAGCAGCCCGGCAGGGTTTGCTGAAGCTTTCTTT
TRBV9	TRBJ2-5	TRBD1	CASSVGQGLRETQYF	TGTGCCAGCAGCGTCGGACAGGGCTTACGAGAGACCCAGTACTTC
TRBV5-1	TRBJ2-7	TRBD2	CASSLEVAGGNEQYF	TGCGCCAGCAGCTTGGAGGTAGCGGGGGGAAACGAGCAGTACTTC
TRBV7-6	TRBJ2-1	TRBD2	CASSPRLAGGLYNEQFF	TGTGCCAGCAGCCCCAGACTAGCGGGGGGGCTCTACAATGAGCAGTTCTTC